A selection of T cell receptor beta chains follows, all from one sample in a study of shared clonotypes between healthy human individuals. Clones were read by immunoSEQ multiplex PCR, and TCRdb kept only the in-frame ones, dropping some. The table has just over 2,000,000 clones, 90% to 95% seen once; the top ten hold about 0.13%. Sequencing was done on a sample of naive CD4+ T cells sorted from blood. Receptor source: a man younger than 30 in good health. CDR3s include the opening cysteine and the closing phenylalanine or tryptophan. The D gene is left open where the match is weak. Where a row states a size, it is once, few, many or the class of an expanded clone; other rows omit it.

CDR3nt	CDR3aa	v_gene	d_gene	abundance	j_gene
TGTGCCAGCATTCCCGGGGGGCGCGGTCAGCCCCAGCATTTT	CASIPGGRGQPQHF	TRBV28	NA	NA	TRBJ1-5
TGTGCCGGGACCCAGGGACAGGGGGCGATCAACTATGGCTACACCTTC	CAGTQGQGAINYGYTF	TRBV5-4	TRBD1	NA	TRBJ1-2
TGTGCCAGCAGCTCCCTCCCCGGTGATACGCAGTATTTT	CASSSLPGDTQYF	TRBV7-2	NA	NA	TRBJ2-3
TGCGCCAGCCAACGAACGGGACAGGGTTCTAATGAAAAACTGTTTTTT	CASQRTGQGSNEKLFF	TRBV5-1	TRBD1	NA	TRBJ1-4
TGCGCCAGCAGCGCCTGGACAGGGGAGGGTGGCTACACCTTC	CASSAWTGEGGYTF	TRBV5-1	TRBD1	NA	TRBJ1-2
TGTGCCAGCAAGCCCCAGGCCGCCGGTACGCAGTATTTT	CASKPQAAGTQYF	TRBV6-5	NA	NA	TRBJ2-3
TGCGCCAGCAGCCAAGTTGGCAGGGAAAGGAATTCACCCCTCCACTTT	CASSQVGRERNSPLHF	TRBV4-1	NA	NA	TRBJ1-6
TGTGCCAGCAGGCCCGGACTAGCGGGAGCCGGTGAGCAGTTCTTC	CASRPGLAGAGEQFF	TRBV6-5	TRBD2	NA	TRBJ2-1
TGTGCCAGCACACTTAGCGGAGCCCCAGGAGGGGAGCTGTTTTTT	CASTLSGAPGGELFF	TRBV7-8	NA	NA	TRBJ2-2
TGTGCCAGTCAACGGGACGGGGGCCAGAACACCGGGGAGCTGTTTTTT	CASQRDGGQNTGELFF	TRBV5-4	NA	NA	TRBJ2-2
TGTGCCAGCTCACCATCAGGAGACACTAGCAATCAGCCCCAGCATTTT	CASSPSGDTSNQPQHF	TRBV18	NA	NA	TRBJ1-5
TGTGCCAGCAGTTACTCCCGGACTGCTAACTATGGCTACACCTTC	CASSYSRTANYGYTF	TRBV6-5	NA	NA	TRBJ1-2
TGTGCCAGTAGTCCAAGGGGCGACAGGCTTCAAGAGACCCAGTACTTC	CASSPRGDRLQETQYF	TRBV19	NA	NA	TRBJ2-5
TGCGCCAGCAGCTTGAGATCGGGGAGCTCCTACGAGCAGTACTTC	CASSLRSGSSYEQYF	TRBV5-1	NA	NA	TRBJ2-7
TGTGCCAGCAGCTTGAGCGGGACTGCGAACACCGGGGAGCTGTTTTTT	CASSLSGTANTGELFF	TRBV7-2	TRBD2	NA	TRBJ2-2
TGCGCCAGCAGTATCTCGTTTTCAGAAAAACTGTTTTTT	CASSISFSEKLFF	TRBV5-1	NA	NA	TRBJ1-4
TGTGCCAGCACGAGGGCCCCAGGGTTTGACGGCTACACCTTC	CASTRAPGFDGYTF	TRBV6-5	NA	NA	TRBJ1-2
TGTGCCAGTAGCAGCGGGGGCAGCACAGATACGCAGTATTTT	CASSSGGSTDTQYF	TRBV19	TRBD2	NA	TRBJ2-3
TGTGCCAGCAGGATGGGACTCCAAGAGACCCAGTACTTC	CASRMGLQETQYF	TRBV28	NA	NA	TRBJ2-5
TGCGCCAGCAGCCAATACGGGCAGGGGAAAATCCACGAGCAGTACTTC	CASSQYGQGKIHEQYF	TRBV4-1	NA	NA	TRBJ2-7
TGTGCCAGCAGCCAAGATGACGGACCTAGCTACGAGCAGTACTTC	CASSQDDGPSYEQYF	TRBV14	NA	NA	TRBJ2-7
TGTGCCAGCAATGGGCCTAAAGGGACAGGGGACCACGAGCAGTACTTC	CASNGPKGTGDHEQYF	TRBV9	TRBD1	NA	TRBJ2-7
TGTGCCAGCAGCGTAGGCCCTAATCAGCCCCAGCATTTT	CASSVGPNQPQHF	TRBV9	NA	NA	TRBJ1-5
TGCGCCAGCATCCTAGCGGGAGGGCCCCACAATGAGCAGTTCTTC	CASILAGGPHNEQFF	TRBV5-1	TRBD2	NA	TRBJ2-1
TGTGCCAGTAGTCCTCGGACAGCCAGTGAAGCTTTCTTT	CASSPRTASEAFF	TRBV19	NA	NA	TRBJ1-1
TGTGCCAGCAGTCACACCGGGGAGCTGTTTTTT	CASSHTGELFF	TRBV28	NA	NA	TRBJ2-2
TGCGCCAGCAGCTCCCCTAGGAACACTGAAGCTTTCTTT	CASSSPRNTEAFF	TRBV4-3	NA	NA	TRBJ1-1
TGTGCCAGCAGTGAAGCGAGGTATAGCAATCAGCCCCAGCATTTT	CASSEARYSNQPQHF	TRBV6-1	NA	once	TRBJ1-5
TGTGCCATCAGGGGCAATGGCACAGATACGCAGTATTTT	CAIRGNGTDTQYF	TRBV10-3	NA	NA	TRBJ2-3
TGTGCCAGCAGTGACCAGAACACTGAAGCTTTCTTT	CASSDQNTEAFF	TRBV2	NA	NA	TRBJ1-1
TGTGCCTGGAGTGCCTCTCTTCATGAAAAACTGTTTTTT	CAWSASLHEKLFF	TRBV30	NA	NA	TRBJ1-4
TGTGCCAGCAAATTGGGGTCCGGAAACACCATATATTTT	CASKLGSGNTIYF	TRBV7-9	NA	NA	TRBJ1-3
TGTGCCAGCTCACCAGAAGGAAACACCATATATTTT	CASSPEGNTIYF	TRBV18	NA	once	TRBJ1-3
TGCGCCAGCAGCCCCGGACAGGGTGTAGACACCGGGGAGCTGTTTTTT	CASSPGQGVDTGELFF	TRBV4-1	TRBD1	NA	TRBJ2-2
TGCGCCAGCAGCTTGGAAAGGTTGCGGGAGACCCAGTACTTC	CASSLERLRETQYF	TRBV5-1	NA	NA	TRBJ2-5
TGCGCCAGCAGCCCGGCGGGCTCAGAGAACACTGAAGCTTTCTTT	CASSPAGSENTEAFF	TRBV5-1	NA	NA	TRBJ1-1
TGTGCCAGCAGTCGGGGGCAGCAAGAGACCCAGTACTTC	CASSRGQQETQYF	TRBV7-9	NA	NA	TRBJ2-5
TGTGCCAGCTCACCACTCCGAGGACTAGCGGGAGAAGAGACCCAGTACTTC	CASSPLRGLAGEETQYF	TRBV18	TRBD2	NA	TRBJ2-5
TGTGCCATCAGTGAGTCGGTCAGGGGGAGCTCCTACGAGCAGTACTTC	CAISESVRGSSYEQYF	TRBV10-3	TRBD1	NA	TRBJ2-7
TGTGCCAGCAGTGAACAGGGTGGAAATTCACCCCTCCACTTT	CASSEQGGNSPLHF	TRBV2	NA	NA	TRBJ1-6
TGTGCCAGCAGTAGATCGGGACAGGGCACAGATACGCAGTATTTT	CASSRSGQGTDTQYF	TRBV6-5	TRBD1	NA	TRBJ2-3
TGTGCCAGTAGCGCCGGGACAGGGGTAACTGGGGCCAACGTCCTGACTTTC	CASSAGTGVTGANVLTF	TRBV19	TRBD1	NA	TRBJ2-6
TGTGCCAGCAGCTTGGTGAGCAAAAACATTCAGTACTTC	CASSLVSKNIQYF	TRBV5-6	NA	NA	TRBJ2-4
TGCGCCAGCAGCTCTCGGGGACAGGGCTACGAGCAGTACTTC	CASSSRGQGYEQYF	TRBV5-1	TRBD1	NA	TRBJ2-7
TGTGCCAGCAGCTCCCGAACCGGGACGGAAGAGACCCAGTACTTC	CASSSRTGTEETQYF	TRBV5-4	NA	NA	TRBJ2-5
TGTGCCAGCAGCTTACCCCCGGGACAGGGGGTTGAATCACCCCTCCACTTT	CASSLPPGQGVESPLHF	TRBV5-4	TRBD1	NA	TRBJ1-6
TGTGCCAGTAGTATACGGGAGGGCCAGCCCCAGCATTTT	CASSIREGQPQHF	TRBV19	NA	NA	TRBJ1-5
TGTGCCAGCAGTTTACTTGGACAGTACACTGAAGCTTTCTTT	CASSLLGQYTEAFF	TRBV28	NA	once	TRBJ1-1
TGTGCCAGCAGCTTAGGGTCGGGGGCGAATGGAAACACCATATATTTT	CASSLGSGANGNTIYF	TRBV7-9	NA	NA	TRBJ1-3
TGTGCCAGCTCACCACCAGGGTTTCCCGACGAGCAGTACTTC	CASSPPGFPDEQYF	TRBV18	NA	NA	TRBJ2-7
TGTGCCAGCAGCTCATATAGCGGATCAAACGACAATGAGCAGTTCTTC	CASSSYSGSNDNEQFF	TRBV7-2	NA	NA	TRBJ2-1
TGTGCCAGCAGCTTAGAGAGCGGCACAGATACGCAGTATTTT	CASSLESGTDTQYF	TRBV11-3	NA	once	TRBJ2-3
TGTGCCAGCAGGCTAGCTGACAGGGGGATCGGGGAGCTGTTTTTT	CASRLADRGIGELFF	TRBV6-5	TRBD1	NA	TRBJ2-2
TGTGCCTGGAGACCTTTGACAGGGGCTGGAAACACCATATATTTT	CAWRPLTGAGNTIYF	TRBV30	TRBD1	NA	TRBJ1-3
TGCAGCGTTCGGACTTTGAGCTCCTACAATGAGCAGTTCTTC	CSVRTLSSYNEQFF	TRBV29-1	NA	NA	TRBJ2-1